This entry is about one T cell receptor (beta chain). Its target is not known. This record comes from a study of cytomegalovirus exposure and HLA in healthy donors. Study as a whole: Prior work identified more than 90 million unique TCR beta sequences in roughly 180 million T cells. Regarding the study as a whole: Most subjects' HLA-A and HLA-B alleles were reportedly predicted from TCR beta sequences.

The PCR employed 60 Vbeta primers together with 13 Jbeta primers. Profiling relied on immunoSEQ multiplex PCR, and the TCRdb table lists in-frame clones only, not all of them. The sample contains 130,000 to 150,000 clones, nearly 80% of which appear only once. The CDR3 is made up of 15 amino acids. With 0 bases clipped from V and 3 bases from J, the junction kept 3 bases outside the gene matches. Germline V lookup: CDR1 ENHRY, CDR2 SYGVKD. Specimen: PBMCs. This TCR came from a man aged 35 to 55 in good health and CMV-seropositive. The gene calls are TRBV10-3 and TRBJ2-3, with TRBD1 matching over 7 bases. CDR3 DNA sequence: TGTGCCATCAGTGAGTCGGGACAGATTACAGATACGCAGTATTTT. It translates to CAISESGQITDTQYF.